The rows below give T cell receptor beta chains drawn from one sample of a study of cytomegalovirus exposure and HLA in healthy donors. Libraries were prepared by immunoSEQ multiplex PCR; TCRdb keeps only in-frame clonotypes and omits some of them. The sample carries roughly 100,000 clones, less than 85% recorded once. Sequenced input: PBMCs. These receptors came from a man between 18 and 35 years old in good health and CMV-seropositive. Each CDR3 is given with its conserved first and last residue. A D gene is named only where the DNA matches it firmly. Size is omitted from some rows. Given values are once, few, many or a class for expanded clones.

cdr3_aa | cdr3_nt | clone_size | d_call | j_call | v_call
CASSLAQRNTEAFF | TGTGCCAGCAGTTTAGCACAGAGGAACACTGAAGCTTTCTTT | few | . | TRBJ1-1 | TRBV27
CASSRPGLALTGELFF | TGTGCCAGTAGTAGACCGGGACTAGCCCTTACCGGGGAGCTGTTTTTT | . | TRBD2 | TRBJ2-2 | TRBV19
CATSRVKGVTQPQHF | TGTGCCACCAGCAGAGTCAAGGGGGTGACACAGCCCCAGCATTTT | . | . | TRBJ1-5 | TRBV15
CASSGRTSGLTDTQYF | TGTGCCAGCAGTGGTAGGACTAGCGGACTCACAGATACGCAGTATTTT | . | TRBD2 | TRBJ2-3 | TRBV6-1
CASSLDGQRDTGELFF | TGCGCCAGCAGCTTGGATGGACAAAGGGACACCGGGGAGCTGTTTTTT | . | . | TRBJ2-2 | TRBV5-1
CASSSGGGHTGELFF | TGTGCCAGCAGCTCAGGAGGGGGCCACACCGGGGAGCTGTTTTTT | . | . | TRBJ2-2 | TRBV9
CASSLMLAGANEQFF | TGTGCCAGCAGCTTGATGCTAGCGGGGGCCAATGAGCAGTTCTTC | . | TRBD2 | TRBJ2-1 | TRBV5-6
CASSMAEVNEKLFF | TGTGCCAGTAGTATGGCCGAGGTTAATGAAAAACTGTTTTTT | . | . | TRBJ1-4 | TRBV19
CASSAREREALSYEQYF | TGCGCCAGCAGCGCCAGGGAGCGGGAGGCCCTCTCCTACGAGCAGTACTTC | . | TRBD2 | TRBJ2-7 | TRBV5-1
CATSSLGTGGGETQYF | TGTGCCACCAGCAGCCTCGGGACAGGGGGCGGTGAGACCCAGTACTTC | few | TRBD1 | TRBJ2-5 | TRBV15
CASSLTGEQYF | TGTGCCAGCAGCTTGACGGGGGAGCAGTACTTC | . | . | TRBJ2-7 | TRBV5-5
CASSLGRGLQPQHF | TGTGCCAGCAGTTTGGGCAGGGGCCTCCAGCCCCAGCATTTT | . | . | TRBJ1-5 | TRBV27